The 27 T cell receptor beta chains presented below share a single source sample, sequenced in a study of T cells in Graves' hyperthyroidism and ophthalmopathy. RNA transcripts provided the source from which TCR beta CDR3 regions were amplified. The HTBI primer set drove a first-round RT-PCR of the TCR CDR3. Using its own MiXCR run on the multiplex PCR reads, TCRdb lists one record per CDR3 protein. The repertoire holds about 370,000 distinct CDR3 sequences, about 16% seen once, with about 20% in the top ten. The sequencing input was blood. The receptor set was obtained from a woman between 55 and 75 years old with Graves' ophthalmopathy.

This clonotype was recorded many times. This rearrangement joins TRBV5-1 to TRBJ2-1; weak D call: TRBD2 (5 bases). The CDR3 spans 17 residues. The germline V gene encodes CDR1 SGHRS and CDR2 YFSETQ. With 2 bases removed from V and 0 bases from J, the gap between germline ends came to 15 bases. The CDR3 bases are TGCGCCAGCAGCTTTTGGGGAGACTTAAGCTCCTACAATGAGCAGTTCTTC. It codes for CASSFWGDLSSYNEQFF.

This clonotype was observed at least ten times. J is TRBJ2-1 and V is TRBV7-9, with D uncertain. Germline V gene lookup returns CDR1 SEHNR and CDR2 FQNEAQ (reference sequence). This CDR3 spans 17 amino acids. Trimming cost V 5 bases and J 0 bases, with 17 bases left between them. In DNA, the CDR3 is TGTGCCAGCAGCCTTGGTTTAGGCGTATTCTCCTACAATGAGCAGTTCTTC. The encoded protein is CASSLGLGVFSYNEQFF. The entire variable domain, with the rest obtained from reference TRBV7-9 and TRBJ2-1, is as follows: DTGVSQNPRHKITKRGQNVTFRCDPISEHNRLYWYRQTLGQGPEFLTYFQNEAQLEKSRLLSDRFSAERPKGSFSTLEIQRTEQGDSAMYLCASSLGLGVFSYNEQFFGPGTRLTVL.

This clonotype was recorded at least ten times. The chain has TRBV5-1 and TRBJ1-5; tentatively, D is TRBD1 (5 bases). Between the trimmed V and J ends, which lost 0 bases and 4 bases, there was a span of 11 bases. This CDR3 has 15 residues. Germline-derived CDR1 and CDR2 are SGHRS and YFSETQ. CDR3 in amino acids: CASSLAGAENQPQHF. The CDR3 DNA follows: TGCGCCAGCAGCTTGGCCGGGGCAGAAAATCAGCCCCAGCATTTT.

This clonotype was seen more than once but under ten times. V and J are TRBV27 and TRBJ2-1; 7 bases align to TRBD1. The CDR3 loop spans 13 amino acids. Germline V gene lookup returns CDR1 MNHEY and CDR2 SMNVEV (reference sequence). The V gene end was trimmed by 8 bases and the J gene end by 4 bases; junction bases not matched to a gene: 5. In nucleotides, the CDR3 is TGTGCCAGCCAACGGACAGGTTACAATGAGCAGTTCTTC. Protein: CASQRTGYNEQFF.

The table lists this clonotype with many counts. The CDR3 DNA sequence: TGTGCCATCAGTGAGGGTAGGACTAGCGGGAGTGGGAATGAGCAGTTCTTC. Translated, it gives CAISEGRTSGSGNEQFF. This chain joins TRBV10-3 and TRBJ2-1; 13 bases match TRBD2. The V and J ends lost 2 bases and 7 bases, in that order; junction bases with no gene match: 8. This CDR3 is built from 17 residues. Looked up from germline, CDR1 is ENHRY and CDR2 is SYGVKD.

This clonotype has ten or more counts. V is TRBV5-1 and J is TRBJ2-7, with a tentative D call TRBD2 (5 bases). This CDR3 is 13 amino acids long. The germline CDR1 and CDR2 sequences are SGHRS and YFSETQ. The V gene lost 6 bases and the J gene lost 2 bases, with 12 bases spanning the gap. The CDR3 reads CASKRSDTYEQYF. The DNA for the CDR3 is TGCGCCAGCAAGCGTAGCGACACCTACGAGCAGTACTTC. Full variable domain (rest looked up from reference TRBV5-1 and TRBJ2-7): KAGVTQTPRYLIKTRGQQVTLSCSPISGHRSVSWYQQTPGQGLQFLFEYFSETQRNKGNFPGRFSGRQFSNSRSEMNVSTLELGDSALYLCASKRSDTYEQYFGPGTRLTVT.

V gene TRBV13 combines with J gene TRBJ2-7; 10 positions agree with TRBD2. CDR1 and CDR2 from the germline V gene are PRHDT and FYEKMQ (reference sequence). V gave up 1 base and J gave up 7 bases; unmatched junction bases: 4. CDR3 length: 14 residues. The CDR3 spells CASSLEAGGREQYF. The CDR3 DNA reads as TGTGCCAGCAGCTTAGAAGCGGGAGGGCGTGAGCAGTACTTC.

This clonotype showed up many times. V gene TRBV11-2 combines with J gene TRBJ1-6; D unclear. The CDR3 is made up of 14 amino acids. Germline CDR1 SGHAT, CDR2 FQNNGV. V lost 5 bases and J lost 7, with 12 bases in between. The CDR3 DNA reads TGTGCCAGCAGCGCCGGGGTGCGCAATTCACCCCTCCACTTT. Protein: CASSAGVRNSPLHF.

V is TRBV5-1 and J is TRBJ1-3; the match to TRBD1 covers 8 bases. Germline V gene sequence: CDR1 SGHRS, CDR2 YFSETQ. The CDR3 runs to 15 residues. After removal of 3 bases from V and 3 bases from J, the junction contained 5 bases not matched to a gene. CDR3 bases: TGCGCCAGCAGCTCAAGGACAGGGAGTGGAAACACCATATATTTT. Its translation: CASSSRTGSGNTIYF.

This clonotype has just a few counts. The chain recombines TRBV5-5 with TRBJ2-3; TRBD1 might be the D (6 bases). The CDR3 totals 13 residues. The germline V and J ends were trimmed by 7 bases and 2 bases, with 11 bases remaining between them. Germline V gene data show CDR1 as SGHKS and CDR2 as YYEKEE (reference sequence). In DNA form, the CDR3 reads TGTGCCAGCGAGACAGGAGACACAGATACGCAGTATTTT. This gives the protein CASETGDTDTQYF.

This clonotype was detected many times. The chain couples TRBV12-3 or TRBV12-4 to TRBJ2-5, with 13 bases matching TRBD2. CDR3 length: 17 amino acids. V was clipped by 5 bases and J by 4 bases; unmatched bases: 10. CDR3 amino acids: CASSPQGLAGKGETQYF. For the CDR3, the DNA is TGTGCCAGCAGTCCCCAGGGACTAGCGGGAAAGGGAGAGACCCAGTACTTC.

This clonotype was detected many times. The chain carries TRBV4-1 and TRBJ1-1; D is unclear. The germline V gene encodes CDR1 MGHRA and CDR2 YSYEKL. Between the trimmed V and J ends, which lost 0 bases and 11 bases, there was a span of 10 bases. The CDR3 runs to 12 residues. The CDR3 coding sequence is TGCGCCAGCAGCCAAGACCCGGGCGCGGCTTTCTTT. Its protein is CASSQDPGAAFF.

This clonotype has just a few counts. The chain combines TRBV19 with TRBJ2-7, with 8 bases fitting TRBD1. Per germline, CDR1 LNHDA and CDR2 SQIVND (reference sequence). The CDR3 covers 15 residues. Germline trimming cut 5 bases from V and 4 bases from J; bases unmatched to any gene: 10. CDR3 region: CASSSTRDRTYEQYF. The CDR3 DNA is TGTGCCAGTAGTTCTACCCGGGACAGGACTTACGAGCAGTACTTC. The full variable domain, in which reference TRBV19 and TRBJ2-7 provide the parts outside the CDR3, is DGGITQSPKYLFRKEGQNVTLSCEQNLNHDAMYWYRQDPGQGLRLIYYSQIVNDFQKGDIAEGYSVSREKKESFPLTVTSAQKNPTAFYLCASSSTRDRTYEQYFGPGTRLTVT.

This clonotype was seen only a few times. This chain links TRBV10-3 with TRBJ1-3, with 9 bases lining up with TRBD1. There are 14 residues in the CDR3. The germline gives CDR1 ENHRY, CDR2 SYGVKD. V trimming: 6 bases; J trimming: 4 bases; junction bases outside the gene matches: 4. CDR3 loop: CAISGTGTGNTIYF. DNA for the CDR3: TGTGCCATCAGCGGGACAGGGACGGGAAACACCATATATTTT.

This clonotype was counted many times. V and J are TRBV27 and TRBJ1-5; the D gene is possibly TRBD1 (5 bases). With 4 bases removed from V and 2 bases from J, the gap between germline ends came to 9 bases. This CDR3 is 14 amino acids long. The V gene's germline CDR1 is MNHEY and CDR2 SMNVEV (reference sequence). DNA of the CDR3: TGTGCCAGCAGTTCTGTAGGGGGCAATCAGCCCCAGCATTTT. This gives the protein CASSSVGGNQPQHF.

The rearrangement joins TRBV6-5 to TRBJ2-7, with D perhaps being TRBD1 or TRBD2 (5 bases each). CDR1 and CDR2 (germline): MNHEY, SVGAGI. This CDR3 is 12 amino acids long. V was shortened by 4 bases and J by 5 bases, with 9 bases between the two germline ends. The CDR3 spells CASSSVGDEQYF. The CDR3 DNA reads TGTGCCAGCAGTTCCGTGGGGGACGAGCAGTACTTC.

This chain uses TRBV30 with TRBJ1-1; 9 positions agree with TRBD1. Germline assignment: CDR1 GTSNPN and CDR2 SVGIG (reference sequence). The CDR3 has 15 amino acids. V was pared by 7 bases and J by 4 bases, with 13 bases of the junction left unmatched. CDR3 in DNA: TGTGCCTTGGGACAGGGAGCCGTCGGGGGCACTGAAGCTTTCTTT. Amino acids: CALGQGAVGGTEAFF.

This chain connects TRBV5-1 to TRBJ2-1; 7 bases are a match to TRBD1. The CDR3 contains 16 residues. CDR1 and CDR2 from the germline V gene are SGHRS and YFSETQ. V lost 0 bases, J lost 0 bases, and 3 bases stayed unmatched. In DNA form, the CDR3 reads TGCGCCAGCAGCTTGGGACAGGGCCGCTCCTACAATGAGCAGTTCTTC. Translation gives CASSLGQGRSYNEQFF.

This clonotype was counted at least ten times. The V gene is TRBV5-1, the J gene TRBJ2-1, with TRBD2 matching over 12 bases. The V gene end was trimmed by 3 bases and the J gene end by 4 bases; junction bases not matched to a gene: 5. CDR1 and CDR2 (germline): SGHRS, YFSETQ. The CDR3 covers 16 residues. Here the CDR3 reads CASSYPGLAGYNEQFF. The CDR3 DNA is TGCGCCAGCAGCTACCCGGGACTAGCGGGTTACAATGAGCAGTTCTTC.

This chain connects TRBV19 to TRBJ1-1; weak D call: TRBD1 (5 bases). Trimming removed 10 bases from V and 1 base from J, with 13 bases in between. CDR3 length equals 13 residues. From germline, CDR1 is LNHDA and CDR2 SQIVND (reference sequence). CDR3 nucleotide sequence: TGTGCCACCAACCCCGGGGGGAACACTGAAGCTTTCTTT. Translating gives CATNPGGNTEAFF.

This clonotype was seen more than once but under ten times. CDR3 in amino acids: CASSENTGEAFF. CDR3 nucleotide sequence: TGCGCCAGCAGTGAGAATACAGGCGAAGCTTTCTTT. The chain recombines TRBV10-1 with TRBJ1-1; possibly TRBD1 for D (5 bases). Germline V gives CDR1 WNHNN, CDR2 SYGVQD (reference sequence). This CDR3 comprises 12 residues. Trimming removed 2 bases at V and 8 bases at J, with 9 bases between.

This clonotype has more than one count but fewer than ten. The J gene is TRBJ2-3, the V gene TRBV27, with D perhaps assigned TRBD1 or TRBD2 (6 bases each). Per germline, CDR1 MNHEY and CDR2 SMNVEV (reference sequence). There are 16 residues in the CDR3. V lost 4 bases to trimming and J lost 2 bases, with 16 bases between them. In DNA form, the CDR3 reads TGTGCCAGCAGTTCCCAGGGGCGGGGAGACACAGATACGCAGTATTTT. Translated, it gives CASSSQGRGDTDTQYF.

This clonotype was counted many times. This sequence joins TRBV25-1 and TRBJ2-3, with 10 positions matching TRBD2. The V segment lost 5 bases and the J segment 4 bases; nucleotides outside the gene matches: 0. In germline, CDR1 is MGHDK, CDR2 SYGVNS. This CDR3 is built from 13 residues. The CDR3 nucleotides read TGTGCCAGCAGTACTAGCGGGGCAGATACGCAGTATTTT. Translated: CASSTSGADTQYF.

The genes are TRBV4-1 and TRBJ2-7; a weak D match, TRBD1 (6 bases). The V and J ends lost 6 bases and 3 bases respectively, with 12 bases between them. The V gene's germline CDR1 is MGHRA and CDR2 YSYEKL. The CDR3 is 13 amino acids. CDR3 residues: CASRGLGHYEQYF. CDR3 DNA: TGCGCCAGCAGGGGGTTGGGACACTACGAGCAGTACTTC.

In this sample, this clonotype turned up a few times. The V gene is TRBV20-1, the J gene TRBJ2-2; 7 bases fit TRBD1. Germline V gene data show CDR1 as DFQATT and CDR2 as SNEGSKA (reference sequence). The CDR3 is made up of 16 amino acids. Germline trimming cut 5 bases from V and 4 bases from J; bases unmatched to any gene: 13. As DNA, the CDR3 is TGCAGTGCTCCTAGCCCAAGGGGGCCGGTCACCGGGGAGCTGTTTTTT. Translated, it gives CSAPSPRGPVTGELFF.

This clonotype was seen repeatedly, ten times or more. The chain employs TRBV11-2 and TRBJ2-7; D remains ambiguous. Germline V gives CDR1 SGHAT, CDR2 FQNNGV. Trimming took off 4 bases at V and 3 bases at J, with 10 bases between the two ends. The CDR3 loop spans 13 amino acids. In DNA, the CDR3 is TGTGCCAGCAGCTCGGGTCCTTACTACGAGCAGTACTTC. Its protein product is CASSSGPYYEQYF.

The rearrangement uses TRBV5-1 and TRBJ2-1; D ambiguous. This CDR3 is built from 14 residues. Germline V gives CDR1 SGHRS, CDR2 YFSETQ. Trimming cost V 1 base and J 6 bases, with 11 bases left between them. DNA of the CDR3: TGCGCCAGCAGCTTGTGGTTAAGAAGCAATGAGCAGTTCTTC. The encoded protein is CASSLWLRSNEQFF.